This TCR beta chain was retrieved from a study of cytomegalovirus exposure and HLA in healthy donors. Of note for this clone: Its antigen remains unknown.

Study results and limitations: In a later analysis, a missense DCLRE1C variant was linked to TCR beta V- and J-gene trimming. Certain sequence variants were highly shared and formed a cluster, and this cluster was likely a sequencing artifact. Prior analysis indicated that the majority of TCR beta V segments exhibited productivity approximately 90% or approximately 30% of the time.

In the PCR, 60 Vbeta and 13 Jbeta primers were used. In the original workflow: In a later analysis, 79 million or so unique TCR beta chains included roughly 11 million shared by two or more donors. Here immunoSEQ multiplex PCR was the method, and the copy in TCRdb shows in-frame clones only, minus some. For V, J and clone size, that table is used; D and trimming come from the DNA. The sample carries about 190,000 clones, more than 65% recorded once. The sample consisted of PBMCs. This TCR came from a woman aged 25 to 45 in good health and CMV-seropositive.

The CDR3 is CAISGGGGLPDNEQFF. CDR3 in DNA: TGTGCCATCAGTGGAGGTGGGGGACTACCAGACAATGAGCAGTTCTTC. The chain links TRBV10-3 to TRBJ2-1, with 7 bases lining up with TRBD2. The CDR3 has 16 residues. V was pared by 4 bases and J by 5 bases, with 11 bases of the junction left unmatched. The germline gives CDR1 ENHRY, CDR2 SYGVKD.